The rows below give T cell receptor beta chains drawn from one sample of a study of T cells after yellow fever vaccination. TCRdb used MiXCR to reprocess the 5' RACE reads, holding one entry per CDR3 protein. The table lists approximately 550,000 distinct CDR3 sequences, roughly 13% of them singletons. The source was PBMCs, collected on the day of the yellow fever booster vaccination. The receptors come from a man aged 25 to 45 who received the YFV17D yellow fever vaccine. CDR3s include the opening cysteine and the closing phenylalanine or tryptophan. Each record gives: D gene, V gene, clone size, J gene, CDR3 DNA, CDR3 protein. D genes are given only for firm matches. Part of the rows lack a size; the others show once, few, many or a class for expanded clones.

D gene: NA
V gene: TRBV5-5
clone size: NA
J gene: TRBJ2-3
CDR3 DNA: TGTGCCAGCAGCTTGCTGGGGACCACAGATACGCAGTATTTT
CDR3 protein: CASSLLGTTDTQYF

D gene: NA
V gene: TRBV10-3
clone size: few
J gene: TRBJ2-7
CDR3 DNA: TGTGCCATCAGTGACTCACACAGGGGGGGTTCCTACGAGCAGTACTTC
CDR3 protein: CAISDSHRGGSYEQYF

D gene: NA
V gene: TRBV24-1
clone size: NA
J gene: TRBJ2-3
CDR3 DNA: TGTGCCACCAGTGATTTGGGGGTGTCTAGCACAGATACGCAGTATTTT
CDR3 protein: CATSDLGVSSTDTQYF

D gene: TRBD2
V gene: TRBV9
clone size: NA
J gene: TRBJ2-1
CDR3 DNA: TGTGCCAGCAGCGCCGGGACTAGCCGAAACAATGAGCAGTTCTTC
CDR3 protein: CASSAGTSRNNEQFF

D gene: TRBD1
V gene: TRBV28
clone size: NA
J gene: TRBJ1-1
CDR3 DNA: TGTGCCAGCAGTTTATCCACAGGGGATCCTGAAGCTTTCTTT
CDR3 protein: CASSLSTGDPEAFF

D gene: NA
V gene: TRBV19
clone size: NA
J gene: TRBJ2-5
CDR3 DNA: TGTGCCAGTAGTCCCCTGACACAGCCAGGAGAGACCCAGTACTTC
CDR3 protein: CASSPLTQPGETQYF

D gene: NA
V gene: TRBV7-7
clone size: few
J gene: TRBJ2-1
CDR3 DNA: TGTGCCAGCAGCTTAGAGGTAGCGGAATTTTTAAGCTCCTACAATGAGCAGTTCTTC
CDR3 protein: CASSLEVAEFLSSYNEQFF

D gene: NA
V gene: TRBV20-1
clone size: few
J gene: TRBJ2-7
CDR3 DNA: TGCAGTGCCAGTAAAAGAGACACCATAGGAGCCTACGAGCAGTACTTC
CDR3 protein: CSASKRDTIGAYEQYF

D gene: NA
V gene: TRBV27
clone size: NA
J gene: TRBJ1-2
CDR3 DNA: TGTGCCAGCAGTTTATTTGCAGGGTCGGAAAACTATGGCTACACCTTC
CDR3 protein: CASSLFAGSENYGYTF

D gene: NA
V gene: TRBV6-1
clone size: few
J gene: TRBJ1-5
CDR3 DNA: TGTGCCAGCAGCACGGGGAGGGGGGATCAGCCCCAGCATTTT
CDR3 protein: CASSTGRGDQPQHF

D gene: NA
V gene: TRBV6-2/TRBV6-3
clone size: many
J gene: TRBJ2-7
CDR3 DNA: TGTGCCAGCCCCGGGCGAAGTCTTACCCTCTACGAGCAGTACTTC
CDR3 protein: CASPGRSLTLYEQYF

D gene: NA
V gene: TRBV15
clone size: few
J gene: TRBJ2-2
CDR3 DNA: TGTGCCACCAGCAGGGAGAGGGTAGGCACCGGGGAGCTGTTTTTT
CDR3 protein: CATSRERVGTGELFF

D gene: NA
V gene: TRBV29-1
clone size: NA
J gene: TRBJ2-6
CDR3 DNA: TGCAGCGTCGTCGACAGTGATCAAAGTTCTGGGGCCAACGTCCTGACTTTC
CDR3 protein: CSVVDSDQSSGANVLTF

D gene: TRBD1
V gene: TRBV6-2/TRBV6-3
clone size: NA
J gene: TRBJ1-5
CDR3 DNA: TGTGCCAGCAGCGGATTGGGACAGAAAAATCAGCCCCAGCATTTT
CDR3 protein: CASSGLGQKNQPQHF

D gene: NA
V gene: TRBV5-1
clone size: once
J gene: TRBJ2-1
CDR3 DNA: TGCGCCAGCAGCTTGGGGGGCAACTTGAATGAGCAGTTCTTC
CDR3 protein: CASSLGGNLNEQFF

D gene: TRBD2
V gene: TRBV5-6
clone size: NA
J gene: TRBJ2-1
CDR3 DNA: TGTGCCAGCAGCTTACGGACTAGCGGGAACTACAATGAGCAGTTCTTC
CDR3 protein: CASSLRTSGNYNEQFF

D gene: TRBD1
V gene: TRBV12-3/TRBV12-4
clone size: NA
J gene: TRBJ1-6
CDR3 DNA: TGTGCCAGCGGAACAGGGGCCCCACCCCTCCACTTT
CDR3 protein: CASGTGAPPLHF

D gene: NA
V gene: TRBV4-3
clone size: NA
J gene: TRBJ1-1
CDR3 DNA: TGCGCCAGCAGCCTACACGTCGAGGGTGAAGCTTTCTTT
CDR3 protein: CASSLHVEGEAFF

D gene: NA
V gene: TRBV10-2
clone size: few
J gene: TRBJ2-1
CDR3 DNA: TGCGCCAGCAGTGAAGGGACACCCTCCTACAATGAGCAGTTCTTC
CDR3 protein: CASSEGTPSYNEQFF

D gene: TRBD2
V gene: TRBV25-1
clone size: NA
J gene: TRBJ2-4
CDR3 DNA: TGTGCCAGCAGTGAAACAGGGACTAGCGGGACTCAGTACTTC
CDR3 protein: CASSETGTSGTQYF

D gene: TRBD1
V gene: TRBV5-1
clone size: NA
J gene: TRBJ2-3
CDR3 DNA: TGCGCCAGCAGCTTGTACGGGACAGGGGGCACAGATACGCAGTATTTT
CDR3 protein: CASSLYGTGGTDTQYF

D gene: TRBD1
V gene: TRBV23-1
clone size: few
J gene: TRBJ2-7
CDR3 DNA: TGCGCCAGCAGTCAAACAGGGGGCGCGTCCTACGAGCAGTACTTC
CDR3 protein: CASSQTGGASYEQYF

D gene: TRBD1
V gene: TRBV29-1
clone size: few
J gene: TRBJ1-1
CDR3 DNA: TGCAGCGGGGCCGGGACAGGGGCGAACACTGAAGCTTTCTTT
CDR3 protein: CSGAGTGANTEAFF

D gene: TRBD1
V gene: TRBV20-1
clone size: NA
J gene: TRBJ2-7
CDR3 DNA: TGCAGTGCTTGGGGACAGGGTTACGAGCAGTACTTC
CDR3 protein: CSAWGQGYEQYF

D gene: TRBD1
V gene: TRBV6-2/TRBV6-3
clone size: NA
J gene: TRBJ2-2
CDR3 DNA: TGTGCCAGCCAACAGGGGCGGTGGACCGGGGAGCTGTTTTTT
CDR3 protein: CASQQGRWTGELFF

D gene: NA
V gene: TRBV7-2
clone size: few
J gene: TRBJ1-1
CDR3 DNA: TGTGCCAGCAGCTTAATAGGGCGGGGTTCTGAAGCTTTCTTT
CDR3 protein: CASSLIGRGSEAFF

D gene: NA
V gene: TRBV2
clone size: many
J gene: TRBJ2-7
CDR3 DNA: TGTGCCAGCAGTCAGGGGCCCGCCTACGAGCAGTACTTC
CDR3 protein: CASSQGPAYEQYF

D gene: NA
V gene: TRBV6-6
clone size: many
J gene: TRBJ2-5
CDR3 DNA: TGTGCCAGCAGTTATTGGGTGGAGACCCAGTACTTC
CDR3 protein: CASSYWVETQYF